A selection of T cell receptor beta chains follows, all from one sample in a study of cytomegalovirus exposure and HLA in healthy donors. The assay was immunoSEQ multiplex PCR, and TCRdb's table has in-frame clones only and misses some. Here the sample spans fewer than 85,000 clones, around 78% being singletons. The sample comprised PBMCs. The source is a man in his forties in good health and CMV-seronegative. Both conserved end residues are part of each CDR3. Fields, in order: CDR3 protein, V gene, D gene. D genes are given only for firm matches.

cdr3_aa: CASSPRGQHTDTQYF
v_call: TRBV7-3
d_call: -

cdr3_aa: CASSPTGIYNSPLHF
v_call: TRBV6-6
d_call: TRBD1

cdr3_aa: CASSLQNQPQHF
v_call: TRBV5-6
d_call: -

cdr3_aa: CASSLLQVSPNQPQHF
v_call: TRBV18
d_call: -

cdr3_aa: CASSLWGLPGTEAFF
v_call: TRBV5-5
d_call: -

cdr3_aa: CASRPGLEYEQYF
v_call: TRBV2
d_call: TRBD2

cdr3_aa: CASSVGGQGRVRAEAFF
v_call: TRBV9
d_call: TRBD1

cdr3_aa: CASSTRQGAMNTEAFF
v_call: TRBV7-2
d_call: TRBD1

cdr3_aa: CASRRDRGGYEQYF
v_call: TRBV6-5
d_call: TRBD1

cdr3_aa: CASSPEDRLSTEAFF
v_call: TRBV5-6
d_call: TRBD1

cdr3_aa: CASSLVYGGGNGDTQYF
v_call: TRBV7-3
d_call: TRBD2

cdr3_aa: CASSQLIREQVPETQYF
v_call: TRBV4-1
d_call: -

cdr3_aa: CASSPSLAGAEGYTF
v_call: TRBV18
d_call: -

cdr3_aa: CASSLVIGAGLSSGNTIYF
v_call: TRBV7-8
d_call: -

cdr3_aa: CASSYVAGSTEAFF
v_call: TRBV6-5
d_call: -

cdr3_aa: CASSYRDSGGYTF
v_call: TRBV7-3
d_call: TRBD1

cdr3_aa: CASSLDTYNEQFF
v_call: TRBV7-2
d_call: -

cdr3_aa: CASSSYLSQPQHF
v_call: TRBV27
d_call: -

cdr3_aa: CSVPTDTSGGYNEQFF
v_call: TRBV29-1
d_call: TRBD2

cdr3_aa: CASSQYAGGAHEQYF
v_call: TRBV16
d_call: TRBD2

cdr3_aa: CASSLGSGTDTQYF
v_call: TRBV11-3
d_call: -

cdr3_aa: CASSSLLSDRRYGYTF
v_call: TRBV5-1
d_call: TRBD1

cdr3_aa: CASSFRQSLYSNQPQHF
v_call: TRBV5-6
d_call: -

cdr3_aa: CASTPLLGLNPRTQYF
v_call: TRBV7-7
d_call: TRBD2

cdr3_aa: CASSIANGGTEAFF
v_call: TRBV19
d_call: -

cdr3_aa: CASSLRAGGGTGELFF
v_call: TRBV7-3
d_call: TRBD1

cdr3_aa: CSSSDEATQWETQYF
v_call: TRBV6-1
d_call: -

cdr3_aa: CASSSEIYGYTF
v_call: TRBV18
d_call: -

cdr3_aa: CASSSLLSRTEKLFF
v_call: TRBV19
d_call: -

cdr3_aa: CASSGRTGGTDTQYF
v_call: TRBV2
d_call: TRBD1

cdr3_aa: CASSTRASGETQYF
v_call: TRBV7-7
d_call: -

cdr3_aa: CASTPGQGRETQYF
v_call: TRBV5-4
d_call: TRBD1

cdr3_aa: CASSYLRSDGYTF
v_call: TRBV6-5
d_call: -

cdr3_aa: CASSLAGRNTGELFF
v_call: TRBV7-9
d_call: -

cdr3_aa: CASTRGGAANEKLFF
v_call: TRBV11-2
d_call: -

cdr3_aa: CASSLGGQGAFAEAFF
v_call: TRBV5-1
d_call: TRBD1

cdr3_aa: CASSTGYQETQYF
v_call: TRBV7-3
d_call: -

cdr3_aa: CSSTEQVYGYTF
v_call: TRBV7-9
d_call: -

cdr3_aa: CASSFGYSGNTIYF
v_call: TRBV11-3
d_call: -

cdr3_aa: CSYGQGGTEAFF
v_call: TRBV29-1
d_call: TRBD1

cdr3_aa: CASSETSRGGDTQYF
v_call: TRBV6-4
d_call: -

cdr3_aa: CAWSTQSNTEAFF
v_call: TRBV30
d_call: -

cdr3_aa: CASSQGLQGAYEQYF
v_call: TRBV5-5
d_call: TRBD1

cdr3_aa: CASSQFQGSETQYF
v_call: TRBV7-7
d_call: -

cdr3_aa: CASSLPGQGIGGYTF
v_call: TRBV27
d_call: TRBD1

cdr3_aa: CASSLGQGLGGYTF
v_call: TRBV7-9
d_call: TRBD1

cdr3_aa: CASSLGGRMAEAFF
v_call: TRBV5-6
d_call: -

cdr3_aa: CASSNDRQYGYTF
v_call: TRBV7-2
d_call: -

cdr3_aa: CASSPRGGLNTKAFF
v_call: TRBV5-1
d_call: -

cdr3_aa: CASSPAGTGSTGELFF
v_call: TRBV18
d_call: TRBD1

cdr3_aa: CASSLIRDYEQYF
v_call: TRBV6-1
d_call: -

cdr3_aa: CASSFEGLNYGYTF
v_call: TRBV7-2
d_call: -

cdr3_aa: CASSYSLGNEQFF
v_call: TRBV6-5
d_call: -

cdr3_aa: CASTYPPNEKLFF
v_call: TRBV28
d_call: -

cdr3_aa: CASSFGQGINTGELFF
v_call: TRBV11-3
d_call: -

cdr3_aa: CASSLWTGRGKGNTIYF
v_call: TRBV28
d_call: -

cdr3_aa: CASSIVAVGSNQPQHF
v_call: TRBV19
d_call: -